The rows below give T cell receptor beta chains drawn from one sample of a study of Graves' ophthalmopathy and Graves' hyperthyroidism. A single record per CDR3 protein comes from TCRdb applying MiXCR to the multiplex PCR reads. The sample consists of about 480,000 distinct CDR3 sequences, roughly 14% of them appearing once. The specimen was blood. These receptors originate from a woman in her twenties or thirties with Graves' ophthalmopathy. Each CDR3 is given with its conserved first and last residue. The order of the fields is CDR3 protein, CDR3 DNA, J gene, D gene, V gene, clone size. A D gene is named only where the DNA matches it firmly. Size is omitted from some rows. Given values are once, few, many or a class for expanded clones.

CDR3: CASSFALSYEQYF
DNA: TGTGCCAGCAGCTTCGCCTTGAGCTACGAGCAGTACTTC
J: TRBJ2-7
D: -
V: TRBV11-3
size: many

CDR3: CASSLAAGSWETQYF
DNA: TGTGCCAGCAGCTTAGCGGCAGGCAGCTGGGAGACCCAGTACTTC
J: TRBJ2-5
D: -
V: TRBV7-8
size: many

CDR3: CAWRSSRGARWGNTIYF
DNA: TGTGCCTGGAGATCTTCGCGGGGGGCCCGGTGGGGAAACACCATATATTTT
J: TRBJ1-3
D: -
V: TRBV30
size: -

CDR3: CSVPSRGGMNTEAFF
DNA: TGCAGCGTTCCGAGCAGGGGTGGTATGAACACTGAAGCTTTCTTT
J: TRBJ1-1
D: -
V: TRBV29-1
size: few

CDR3: CASSYGGAGNQPQHF
DNA: TGTGCCAGCAGTTATGGGGGGGCTGGCAATCAGCCCCAGCATTTT
J: TRBJ1-5
D: -
V: TRBV6-2/TRBV6-3
size: many

CDR3: CASSYSGQGANRNQPQHF
DNA: TGTGCCAGCAGTTACTCGGGGCAGGGGGCTAATCGCAATCAGCCCCAGCATTTT
J: TRBJ1-5
D: TRBD1
V: TRBV6-2/TRBV6-3
size: -

CDR3: CASMGLRDSSYEQYF
DNA: TGTGCCAGCATGGGCCTGCGGGATAGCTCCTACGAGCAGTACTTC
J: TRBJ2-7
D: -
V: TRBV6-1
size: many

CDR3: CASSYSPGSTEAFF
DNA: TGTGCCAGCAGTTACTCACCAGGGAGCACTGAAGCTTTCTTT
J: TRBJ1-1
D: -
V: TRBV6-5
size: many

CDR3: CASSRGSYNSPLHF
DNA: TGTGCCAGCTCCAGGGGCTCCTATAATTCACCCCTCCACTTT
J: TRBJ1-6
D: -
V: TRBV28
size: many

CDR3: CASSSPGTPFYEQYF
DNA: TGTGCCAGCAGTTCTCCCGGGACTCCCTTTTACGAGCAGTACTTC
J: TRBJ2-7
D: -
V: TRBV6-2/TRBV6-3
size: many

CDR3: CSVVGGNYGYTF
DNA: TGCAGCGTTGTCGGGGGGAACTATGGCTACACCTTC
J: TRBJ1-2
D: -
V: TRBV29-1
size: many

CDR3: CASRDREIGTEAFF
DNA: TGTGCCAGCCGGGACAGGGAAATCGGCACTGAAGCTTTCTTT
J: TRBJ1-1
D: TRBD1
V: TRBV12-3/TRBV12-4
size: -

CDR3: CASSPVRQGPGYTF
DNA: TGCGCCAGCAGCCCCGTAAGACAGGGCCCTGGCTACACCTTC
J: TRBJ1-2
D: TRBD1
V: TRBV5-1
size: -

CDR3: CAISDFGGHYF
DNA: TGTGCCATCAGTGACTTTGGGGGGCACTACTTC
J: TRBJ2-7
D: -
V: TRBV10-3
size: many

CDR3: CASSLGDSRGNTIYF
DNA: TGCGCCAGCAGCTTGGGAGACAGCCGAGGAAACACCATATATTTT
J: TRBJ1-3
D: -
V: TRBV5-1
size: many

CDR3: CASSARPSGRRTGELFF
DNA: TGTGCCAGCAGTGCCCGTCCTAGCGGGAGACGCACCGGGGAGCTGTTTTTT
J: TRBJ2-2
D: TRBD2
V: TRBV2
size: few

CDR3: CASSLVGGAGAPYEQYF
DNA: TGTGCCAGCAGCTTAGTGGGTGGGGCGGGAGCCCCCTACGAGCAGTACTTC
J: TRBJ2-7
D: TRBD2
V: TRBV11-1
size: -

CDR3: CATGSMKQTGELFF
DNA: TGTGCCACCGGCAGTATGAAGCAAACCGGGGAGCTGTTTTTT
J: TRBJ2-2
D: -
V: TRBV24-1
size: many

CDR3: CAWSVGEGSETQYF
DNA: TGTGCCTGGAGTGTAGGGGAGGGCAGTGAGACCCAGTACTTC
J: TRBJ2-5
D: TRBD2
V: TRBV30
size: few

CDR3: CASNDRGHGYTF
DNA: TGTGCCAGCAATGACAGGGGGCATGGCTACACCTTC
J: TRBJ1-2
D: TRBD1
V: TRBV6-1
size: many

CDR3: CASSLGTSSGANVLTF
DNA: TGTGCCAGCAGCTTAGGAACGAGCTCTGGGGCCAACGTCCTGACTTTC
J: TRBJ2-6
D: -
V: TRBV7-3
size: many

CDR3: CSVAGQGLWEQYF
DNA: TGCAGCGTTGCGGGACAGGGTCTATGGGAGCAGTACTTC
J: TRBJ2-7
D: TRBD1
V: TRBV29-1
size: -

CDR3: CASSPLTRSGTGELFF
DNA: TGTGCCAGCAGCCCCCTTACCCGGAGTGGCACCGGGGAGCTGTTTTTT
J: TRBJ2-2
D: -
V: TRBV6-1
size: few

CDR3: CASSTTGAEQYF
DNA: TGTGCCAGCAGTACGACAGGGGCCGAGCAGTACTTC
J: TRBJ2-7
D: TRBD1
V: TRBV6-1
size: many

CDR3: CASSIRNTYEQYF
DNA: TGTGCCAGCAGCATACGGAATACCTACGAGCAGTACTTC
J: TRBJ2-7
D: -
V: TRBV6-1
size: -

CDR3: CASSYLGLGTEAFF
DNA: TGTGCCAGCAGTTACTTAGGGTTGGGTACTGAAGCTTTCTTT
J: TRBJ1-1
D: -
V: TRBV6-2/TRBV6-3
size: -

CDR3: CASSRPPVGNTEAFF
DNA: TGTGCCAGCAGCCGCCCTCCAGTCGGGAACACTGAAGCTTTCTTT
J: TRBJ1-1
D: -
V: TRBV6-1
size: many

CDR3: CASSGQVSNYGYTF
DNA: TGTGCCAGCAGCGGACAGGTTTCTAACTATGGCTACACCTTC
J: TRBJ1-2
D: -
V: TRBV9
size: -

CDR3: CASSARQVFSGNTIYF
DNA: TGTGCCAGCAGCGCCCGACAGGTTTTCTCTGGAAACACCATATATTTT
J: TRBJ1-3
D: -
V: TRBV11-2
size: -

CDR3: CASSYDPGGARGYTF
DNA: TGTGCCAGCAGTTACGACCCAGGGGGCGCCAGGGGCTACACCTTC
J: TRBJ1-2
D: TRBD1
V: TRBV6-5
size: -

CDR3: CASSIMFPSGNSGELFF
DNA: TGTGCCAGTAGTATAATGTTCCCTAGCGGAAACAGCGGGGAGCTGTTTTTT
J: TRBJ2-2
D: TRBD2
V: TRBV19
size: few

CDR3: CASSDLHWIRTEAFF
DNA: TGTGCCAGTTCGGACCTGCACTGGATAAGGACTGAAGCTTTCTTT
J: TRBJ1-1
D: -
V: TRBV6-1
size: many

CDR3: CSVDPSRETQYF
DNA: TGCAGCGTTGACCCTAGTCGAGAGACCCAGTACTTC
J: TRBJ2-5
D: -
V: TRBV29-1
size: -

CDR3: CASSLVTEQETQYF
DNA: TGTGCCAGCAGCTTAGTGACAGAACAAGAGACCCAGTACTTC
J: TRBJ2-5
D: -
V: TRBV7-9
size: many

CDR3: CASSVYGQSETQYF
DNA: TGTGCCAGCAGCGTATATGGACAGTCGGAGACCCAGTACTTC
J: TRBJ2-5
D: -
V: TRBV9
size: many

CDR3: CASSPERQGAHTQYF
DNA: TGTGCCAGCAGCCCCGAAAGACAGGGCGCCCATACGCAGTATTTT
J: TRBJ2-3
D: TRBD1
V: TRBV6-1
size: many

CDR3: CSAREKGRAAGQYF
DNA: TGCAGTGCTAGAGAGAAAGGGAGGGCCGCGGGGCAGTACTTC
J: TRBJ2-7
D: TRBD2
V: TRBV20-1
size: many

CDR3: CASSGYRGEDGYTF
DNA: TGTGCCAGCAGCGGTTACAGGGGTGAGGATGGCTACACCTTC
J: TRBJ1-2
D: TRBD1
V: TRBV9
size: few

CDR3: CASSEELNTGELFF
DNA: TGTGCCAGCAGTGAAGAACTTAACACCGGGGAGCTGTTTTTT
J: TRBJ2-2
D: -
V: TRBV6-1
size: many

CDR3: CASSERVDGVQARGYTF
DNA: TGTGCCAGCAGTGAACGGGTCGACGGGGTCCAGGCCCGTGGCTACACCTTC
J: TRBJ1-2
D: -
V: TRBV6-1
size: many